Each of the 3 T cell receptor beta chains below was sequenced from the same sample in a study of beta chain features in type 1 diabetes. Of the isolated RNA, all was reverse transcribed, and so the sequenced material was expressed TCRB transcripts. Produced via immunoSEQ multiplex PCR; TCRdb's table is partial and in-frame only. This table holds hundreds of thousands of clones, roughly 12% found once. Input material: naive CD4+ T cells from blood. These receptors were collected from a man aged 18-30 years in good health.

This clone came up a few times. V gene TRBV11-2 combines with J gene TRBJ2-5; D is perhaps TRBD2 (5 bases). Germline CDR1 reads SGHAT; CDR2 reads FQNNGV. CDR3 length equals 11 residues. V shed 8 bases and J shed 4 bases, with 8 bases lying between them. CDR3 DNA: TGTGCCAGCCGACGGGGAGAGACCCAGTACTTC. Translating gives CASRRGETQYF.

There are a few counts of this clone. Here the CDR3 reads CSARTSAKQFF. CDR3 nucleotides: TGCAGTGCTAGGACTAGCGCGAAGCAGTTCTTC. The V call is TRBV20-1, the J call TRBJ2-1, with 8 bases fitting TRBD2. Germline V gene lookup returns CDR1 DFQATT and CDR2 SNEGSKA (reference sequence). Trimming cost V 3 bases and J 11 bases; bases outside gene matches: 3. The CDR3 is 11 residues long.

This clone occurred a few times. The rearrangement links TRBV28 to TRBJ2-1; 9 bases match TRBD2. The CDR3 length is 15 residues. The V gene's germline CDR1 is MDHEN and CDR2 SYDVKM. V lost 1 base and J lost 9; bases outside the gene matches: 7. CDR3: CASSLSGGRVSEQFF. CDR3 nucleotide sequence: TGTGCCAGCAGTTTATCTGGCGGGAGGGTTAGTGAGCAGTTCTTC.